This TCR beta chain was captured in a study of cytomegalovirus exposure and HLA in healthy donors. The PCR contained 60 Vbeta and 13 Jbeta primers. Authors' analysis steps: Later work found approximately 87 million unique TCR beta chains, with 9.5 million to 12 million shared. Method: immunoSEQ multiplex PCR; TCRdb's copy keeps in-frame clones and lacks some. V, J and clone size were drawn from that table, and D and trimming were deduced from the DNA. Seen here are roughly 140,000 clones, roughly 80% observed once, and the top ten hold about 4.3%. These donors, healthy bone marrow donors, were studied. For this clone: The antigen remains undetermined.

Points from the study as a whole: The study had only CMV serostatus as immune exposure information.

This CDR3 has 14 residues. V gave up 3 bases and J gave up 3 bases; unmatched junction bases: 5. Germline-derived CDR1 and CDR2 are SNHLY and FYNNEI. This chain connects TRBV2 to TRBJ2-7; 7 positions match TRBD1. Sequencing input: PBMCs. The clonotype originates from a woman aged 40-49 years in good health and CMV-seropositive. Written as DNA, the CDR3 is TGTGCCAGCAGTGATGGACAGGTACGCTACGAGCAGTACTTC. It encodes CASSDGQVRYEQYF.